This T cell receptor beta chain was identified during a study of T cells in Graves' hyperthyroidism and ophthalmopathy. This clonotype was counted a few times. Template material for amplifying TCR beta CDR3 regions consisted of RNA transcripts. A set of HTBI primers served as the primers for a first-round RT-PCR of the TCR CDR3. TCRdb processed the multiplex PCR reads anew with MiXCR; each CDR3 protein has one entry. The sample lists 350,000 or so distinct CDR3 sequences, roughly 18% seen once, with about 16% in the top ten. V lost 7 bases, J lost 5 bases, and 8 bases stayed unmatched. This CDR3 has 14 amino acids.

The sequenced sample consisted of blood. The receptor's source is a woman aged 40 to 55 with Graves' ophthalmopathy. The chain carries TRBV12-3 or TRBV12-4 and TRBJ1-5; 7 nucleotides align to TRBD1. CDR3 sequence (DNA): TGTGCCAGCACCCTCGGGACAGCCTATCAGCCCCAGCATTTT. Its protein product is CASTLGTAYQPQHF.